This T cell receptor (beta chain) appears in the sequencing data of a study of STAT5B mutations in CD4+ large granular lymphocyte leukemia. Study-wide results and limits: Patient CD4-sorted repertoires stayed more clonal than healthy ones after leukemic-clone removal.

This was a survey-level run. Profiled with immunoSEQ multiplex PCR; TCRdb holds only in-frame clones, not every one. The table shows 30,000 to 40,000 clones, with just over 75% occurring only once. To note about this clone: Antigen unknown.

With 2 bases removed from V and 4 bases from J, the gap between germline ends came to 17 bases. The CDR3 is made up of 16 amino acids. Germline V gives CDR1 SGHDN, CDR2 FVKESK. The clonotype comes from a human donor in good health. Material for sequencing was CD4+ T cells from blood buffy coats. The V call is TRBV14, the J call TRBJ2-5; the D call may be TRBD1 or TRBD2 (6 bases each). CDR3 amino acids: CASSQLPGGGPETQYF. The CDR3 nucleotides read TGTGCCAGCAGCCAACTTCCCGGGGGCGGGCCAGAGACCCAGTACTTC. Filled out from reference TRBV14 and TRBJ2-5, the complete variable domain reads EAGVTQFPSHSVIEKGQTVTLRCDPISGHDNLYWYRRVMGKEIKFLLHFVKESKQDESGMPNNRFLAERTGGTYSTLKVQPAELEDSGVYFCASSQLPGGGPETQYFGPGTRLLVL.